This record covers a single T cell receptor beta chain. The data were taken from a study of blood T cell repertoires in COVID-19. Study-wide context: The origin of the acute and convalescent COVID-19 samples was the United States, Italy and Spain.

Sequencing used immunoSEQ multiplex PCR; TCRdb keeps in-frame clones, though not all of them. The sample holds about 110,000 clones; around 64% are singletons and the top ten take about 2%. V lost 5 bases to trimming and J lost 1 base, with 5 bases between them. This CDR3 region has 12 residues. CDR1 MNHEY and CDR2 SVGAGI come from the germline V gene. The chain links TRBV6-5 to TRBJ1-1; D is perhaps TRBD1 (5 bases). Material for sequencing was peripheral blood. This clonotype was sampled from a woman in her 40s with acute or convalescent COVID-19. CDR3 bases: TGTGCCAGCAGTACAGGGAACACTGAAGCTTTCTTT. This encodes CASSTGNTEAFF.